This TCR beta chain appears in the sequencing data of a study of post-analysis software for immune sequencing data. The wider study: Patients with relapsing-remitting, secondary progressive and progressive-relapsing multiple sclerosis courses were all represented.

Study-level results: In multiple sclerosis, normalized Chao1 diversity was significantly below that of controls. The F measure placed samples prepared in the same batch into strongly shared clusters.

This clonotype has at least ten counts. The antigen is undetermined. cDNA libraries for TCR beta contained unique molecular identifiers. Yield was 500,000 to 600,000 cDNA molecules from around 1 to 10 million T cells. TCRdb ran MiXCR on the PCR reads and lists one entry per CDR3 protein. Altogether 250,000 to 300,000 distinct CDR3 sequences are present, 30% to 45% being singletons, with the ten largest covering 4% to 6%. Specimen: blood. This TCR was sampled from a girl aged 10-17 years with multiple sclerosis.

CDR3 DNA: TGCGCCAGCACGGCTGAGAAACAGGGGTTTCCCCCCCGCTACAATGAGCAGTTCTTC. Protein: CASTAEKQGFPPRYNEQFF. The chain is built from TRBV5-1 and TRBJ2-1, with 7 bases aligning to TRBD1. The germline V gene encodes CDR1 SGHRS and CDR2 YFSETQ. CDR3 length equals 19 residues. Unmatched junction bases numbered 21, after V lost 6 bases and J lost 3 bases.